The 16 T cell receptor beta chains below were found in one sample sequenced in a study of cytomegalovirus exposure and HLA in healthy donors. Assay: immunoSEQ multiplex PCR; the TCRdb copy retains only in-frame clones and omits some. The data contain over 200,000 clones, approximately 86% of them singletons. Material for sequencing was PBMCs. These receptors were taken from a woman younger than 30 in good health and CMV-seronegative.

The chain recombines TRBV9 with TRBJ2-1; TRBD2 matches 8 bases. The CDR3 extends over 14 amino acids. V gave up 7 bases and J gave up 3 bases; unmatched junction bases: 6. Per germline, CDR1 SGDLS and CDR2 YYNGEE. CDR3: CASGGRFYYNEQFF. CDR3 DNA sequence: TGTGCCAGCGGCGGGAGGTTTTACTACAATGAGCAGTTCTTC.

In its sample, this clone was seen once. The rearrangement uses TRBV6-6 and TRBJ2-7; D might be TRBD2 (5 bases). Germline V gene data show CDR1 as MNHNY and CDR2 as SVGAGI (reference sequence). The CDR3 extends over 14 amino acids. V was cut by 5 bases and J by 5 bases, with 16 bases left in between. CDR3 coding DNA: TGTGCCAGCAGTCTCCCTTCGGGGATCCACGAGCAGTACTTC. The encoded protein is CASSLPSGIHEQYF.

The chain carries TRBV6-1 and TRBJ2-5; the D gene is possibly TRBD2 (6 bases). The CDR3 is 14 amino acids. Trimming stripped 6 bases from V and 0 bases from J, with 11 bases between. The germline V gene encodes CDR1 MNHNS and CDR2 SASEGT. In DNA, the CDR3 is TGTGCCAGCAGCTGGGACTGGAACCAAGAGACCCAGTACTTC. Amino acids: CASSWDWNQETQYF.

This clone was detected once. CDR3 in DNA: TGTGCCAGTAGTAGTTTGGGGGACTCCCTCTCCTACGAGCAGTACTTC. Translating gives CASSSLGDSLSYEQYF. The chain is built from TRBV19 and TRBJ2-7; perhaps TRBD2 as D (6 bases). The CDR3 covers 16 residues. In germline, CDR1 is LNHDA, CDR2 SQIVND (reference sequence). V was trimmed by 4 bases and J by 0 bases, leaving 16 bases between them.

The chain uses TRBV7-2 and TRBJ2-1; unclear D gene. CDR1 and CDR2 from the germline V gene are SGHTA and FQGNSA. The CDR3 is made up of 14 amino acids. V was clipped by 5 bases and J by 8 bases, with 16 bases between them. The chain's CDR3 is CASSPSNRYHEQFF. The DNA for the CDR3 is TGTGCCAGCAGCCCATCAAATCGGTATCATGAGCAGTTCTTC.

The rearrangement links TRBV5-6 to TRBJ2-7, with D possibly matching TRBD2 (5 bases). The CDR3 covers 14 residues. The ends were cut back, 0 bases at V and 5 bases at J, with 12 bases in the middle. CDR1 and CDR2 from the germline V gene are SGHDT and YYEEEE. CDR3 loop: CASSLVLANHEQYF. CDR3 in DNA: TGTGCCAGCAGCTTGGTTCTAGCTAACCACGAGCAGTACTTC.

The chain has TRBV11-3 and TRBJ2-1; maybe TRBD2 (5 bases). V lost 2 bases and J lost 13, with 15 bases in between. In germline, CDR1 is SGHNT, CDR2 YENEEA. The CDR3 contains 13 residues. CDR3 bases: TGTGCCAGCAGCTTATCCGGGGAAAGAAATCAGTTCTTC. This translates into CASSLSGERNQFF.

This chain's CDR3 is CASSSGTAARGETQYF. CDR3 in DNA: TGTGCCAGCAGCTCTGGGACAGCGGCCCGAGGAGAGACCCAGTACTTC. The chain combines TRBV13 with TRBJ2-5; the match to TRBD1 covers 7 bases. Trimming cost V 4 bases and J 4 bases; bases outside gene matches: 12. Germline V gene lookup returns CDR1 PRHDT and CDR2 FYEKMQ (reference sequence). The CDR3 is 16 amino acids.

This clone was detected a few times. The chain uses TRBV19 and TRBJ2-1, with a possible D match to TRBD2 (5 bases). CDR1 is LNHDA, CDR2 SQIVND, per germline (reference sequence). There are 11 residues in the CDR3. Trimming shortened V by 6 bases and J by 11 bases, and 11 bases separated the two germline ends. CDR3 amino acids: CASSRGPQQFF. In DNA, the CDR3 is TGTGCCAGTAGCCGAGGGCCCCAGCAGTTCTTC.

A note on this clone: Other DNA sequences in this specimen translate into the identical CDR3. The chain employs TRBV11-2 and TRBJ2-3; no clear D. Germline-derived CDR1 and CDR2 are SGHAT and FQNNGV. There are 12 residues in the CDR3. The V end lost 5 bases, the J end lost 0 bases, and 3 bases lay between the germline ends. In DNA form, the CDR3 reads TGTGCCAGCAGCCCGAGCACAGATACGCAGTATTTT. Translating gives CASSPSTDTQYF.

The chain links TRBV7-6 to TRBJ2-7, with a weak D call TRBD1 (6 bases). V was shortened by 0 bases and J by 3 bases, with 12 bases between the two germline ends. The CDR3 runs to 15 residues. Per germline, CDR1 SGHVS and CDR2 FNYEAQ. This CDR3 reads CASSLAQDSRYEQYF. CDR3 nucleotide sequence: TGTGCCAGCAGCTTAGCGCAGGACAGCCGCTACGAGCAGTACTTC. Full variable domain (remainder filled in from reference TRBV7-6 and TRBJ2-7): GAGVSQSPRYKVTKRGQDVALRCDPISGHVSLYWYRQALGQGPEFLTYFNYEAQQDKSGLPNDRFSAERPEGSISTLTIQRTEQRDSAMYRCASSLAQDSRYEQYFGPGTRLTVT.

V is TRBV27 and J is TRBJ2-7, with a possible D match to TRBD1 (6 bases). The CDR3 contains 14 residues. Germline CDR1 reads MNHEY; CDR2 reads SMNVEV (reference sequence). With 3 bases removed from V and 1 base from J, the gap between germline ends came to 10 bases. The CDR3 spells CASSFGQSSYEQYF. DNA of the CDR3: TGTGCCAGCAGTTTCGGACAGAGTTCCTACGAGCAGTACTTC.

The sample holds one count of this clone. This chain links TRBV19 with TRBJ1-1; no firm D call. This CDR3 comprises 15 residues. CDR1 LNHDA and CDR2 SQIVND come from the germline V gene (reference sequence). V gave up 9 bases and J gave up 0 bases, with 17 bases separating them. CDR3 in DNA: TGTGCCAGCTCCCCCGGTGGGCAACTGAACACTGAAGCTTTCTTT. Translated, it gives CASSPGGQLNTEAFF.

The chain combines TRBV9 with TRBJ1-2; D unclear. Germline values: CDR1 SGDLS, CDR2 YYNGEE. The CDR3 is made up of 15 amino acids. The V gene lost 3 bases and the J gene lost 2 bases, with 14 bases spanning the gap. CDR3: CASSAPGSANYGYTF. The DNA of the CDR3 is TGTGCCAGCAGCGCTCCGGGGTCGGCAAACTATGGCTACACCTTC.

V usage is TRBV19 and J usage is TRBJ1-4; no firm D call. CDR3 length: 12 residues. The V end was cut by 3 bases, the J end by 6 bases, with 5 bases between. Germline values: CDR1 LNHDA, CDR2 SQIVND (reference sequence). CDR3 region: CASSIRDEKLFF. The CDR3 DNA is TGTGCCAGTAGTATCCGGGATGAAAAACTGTTTTTT.

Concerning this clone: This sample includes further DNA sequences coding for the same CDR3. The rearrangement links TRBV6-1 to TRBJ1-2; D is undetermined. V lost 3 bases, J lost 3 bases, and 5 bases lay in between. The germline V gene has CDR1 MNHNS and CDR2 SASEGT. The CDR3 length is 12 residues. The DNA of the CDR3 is TGTGCCAGCAGTGACAGGTACTATGGCTACACCTTC. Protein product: CASSDRYYGYTF.